This T cell receptor beta chain emerged from a study of glioma-infiltrating T cells after dendritic cell vaccination. Findings and caveats of the study: TCR clonality showed no direct relationship with survival.

Isocitrate dehydrogenase mutation was absent in all glioblastoma patients. V was cut by 5 bases and J by 4 bases, with 9 bases left in between. Germline V gene sequence: CDR1 SGHVS, CDR2 FNYEAQ. The CDR3 has 13 amino acids. The primer mix had 60 V beta and 13 J beta primers. Sequenced by immunoSEQ multiplex PCR; TCRdb stores in-frame clones only, minus some. The sample consists of tens of thousands of clones, almost 85% of them appearing once. For this clone: Its antigen is unidentified.

Source: blood, taken before dendritic cell vaccination. The TCR sequence derives from a human donor with glioblastoma. The chain has TRBV7-6 and TRBJ1-5, with a possible D match to TRBD1 (6 bases). For the CDR3, the DNA is TGTGCCAGCAGCCGACAGGAGAATCAGCCCCAGCATTTT. It encodes CASSRQENQPQHF.